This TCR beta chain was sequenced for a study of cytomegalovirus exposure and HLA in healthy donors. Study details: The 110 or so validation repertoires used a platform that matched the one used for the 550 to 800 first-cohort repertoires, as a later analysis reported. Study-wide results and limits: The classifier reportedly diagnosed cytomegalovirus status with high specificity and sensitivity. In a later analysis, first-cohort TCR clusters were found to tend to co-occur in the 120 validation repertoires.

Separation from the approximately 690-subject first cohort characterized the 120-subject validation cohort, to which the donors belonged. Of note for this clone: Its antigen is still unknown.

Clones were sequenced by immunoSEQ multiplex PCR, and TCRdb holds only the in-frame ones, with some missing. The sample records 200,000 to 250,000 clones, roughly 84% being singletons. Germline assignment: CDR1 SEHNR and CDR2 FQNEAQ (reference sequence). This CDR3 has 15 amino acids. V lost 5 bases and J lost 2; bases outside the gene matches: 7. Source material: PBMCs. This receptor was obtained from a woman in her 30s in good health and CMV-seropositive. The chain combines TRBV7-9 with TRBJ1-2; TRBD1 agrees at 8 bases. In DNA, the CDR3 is TGTGCCAGCAGCCGACAGGGGTCGATCAACTATGGCTACACCTTC. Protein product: CASSRQGSINYGYTF.